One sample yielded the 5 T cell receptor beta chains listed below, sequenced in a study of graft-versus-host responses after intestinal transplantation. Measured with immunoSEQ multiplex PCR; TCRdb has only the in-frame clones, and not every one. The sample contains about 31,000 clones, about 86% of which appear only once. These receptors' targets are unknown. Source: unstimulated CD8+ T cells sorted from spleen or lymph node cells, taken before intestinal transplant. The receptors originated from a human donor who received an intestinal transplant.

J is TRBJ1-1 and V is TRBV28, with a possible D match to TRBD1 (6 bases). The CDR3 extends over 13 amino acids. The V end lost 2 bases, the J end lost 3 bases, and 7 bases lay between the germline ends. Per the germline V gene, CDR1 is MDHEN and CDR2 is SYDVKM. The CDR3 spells CASSLAGDTEAFF. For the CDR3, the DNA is TGTGCCAGCAGTTTAGCAGGGGACACTGAAGCTTTCTTT.

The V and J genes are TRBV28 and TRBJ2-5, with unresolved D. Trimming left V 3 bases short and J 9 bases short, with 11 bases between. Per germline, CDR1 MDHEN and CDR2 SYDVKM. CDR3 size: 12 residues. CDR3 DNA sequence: TGTGCCAGCAGTTTCCCCCGGAGTGCCCAGTACTTC. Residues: CASSFPRSAQYF.

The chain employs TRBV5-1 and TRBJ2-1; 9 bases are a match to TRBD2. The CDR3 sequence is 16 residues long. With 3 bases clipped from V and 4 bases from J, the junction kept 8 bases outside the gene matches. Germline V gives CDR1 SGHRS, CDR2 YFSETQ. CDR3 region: CASSSPRLAAYNEQFF. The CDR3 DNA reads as TGCGCCAGCAGCTCGCCGAGACTAGCGGCTTACAATGAGCAGTTCTTC.

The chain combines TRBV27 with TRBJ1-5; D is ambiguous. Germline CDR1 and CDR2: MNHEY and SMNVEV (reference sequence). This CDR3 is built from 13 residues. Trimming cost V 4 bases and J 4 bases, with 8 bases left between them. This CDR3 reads CASSSYLNQPQHF. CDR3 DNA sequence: TGTGCCAGCAGTTCGTATCTTAATCAGCCCCAGCATTTT.

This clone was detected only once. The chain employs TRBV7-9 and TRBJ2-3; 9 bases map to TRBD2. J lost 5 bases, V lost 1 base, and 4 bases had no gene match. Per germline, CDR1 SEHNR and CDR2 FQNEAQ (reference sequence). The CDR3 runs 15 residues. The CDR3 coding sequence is TGTGCCAGCAGCTTAGGTCTAGCGGGGCGAGATACGCAGTATTTT. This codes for CASSLGLAGRDTQYF.